The 19 T cell receptor beta chains reported below all come from one sample, sequenced in a study of T cell changes during pregnancy in multiple sclerosis. TCRdb's table, derived via immunoSEQ multiplex PCR, lists solely in-frame clones and lacks some. The sample consists of around 42,000 clones, under 95% of them appearing once. The sample in question was CD4+ T cells from peripheral blood mononuclear cells, obtained in the third trimester of pregnancy. These receptors originate from a female donor with multiple sclerosis, enrolled in a pregnancy study.

This chain links TRBV4-3 with TRBJ1-1, with a tentative D call TRBD1 (5 bases). Germline CDR1 is LGHNA and CDR2 is YSLEER. Trimming shortened V by 0 bases and J by 11 bases, and 19 bases separated the two germline ends. CDR3 length: 15 amino acids. The CDR3 DNA reads as TGCGCCAGCAGCCAAGATTTAGGTTGGGAGGGGCGGGCTTTCTTT. It encodes CASSQDLGWEGRAFF.

The rearrangement uses TRBV19 and TRBJ2-2, with TRBD2 matching over 9 bases. CDR1 LNHDA and CDR2 SQIVND come from the germline V gene (reference sequence). Trimming removed 3 bases from V and 7 bases from J; junction bases left unmatched: 9. CDR3 length equals 16 residues. CDR3 sequence (DNA): TGTGCCAGTAGTATGGATAGCGGGAGCTATATCGGGGAGCTGTTTTTT. This encodes CASSMDSGSYIGELFF.

The rearrangement uses TRBV7-2 and TRBJ1-2; no clear D gene. V was cut by 5 bases and J by 1 base, with 11 bases left in between. This CDR3 contains 14 residues. In germline, CDR1 is SGHTA, CDR2 FQGNSA. For the CDR3, the DNA is TGTGCCAGCAGCCCCGGGTTAGTTAACTATGGCTACACCTTC. Translating gives CASSPGLVNYGYTF. The variable domain in full, completed from reference TRBV7-2 and TRBJ1-2, reads GAGVSQSPSNKVTEKGKDVELRCDPISGHTALYWYRQSLGQGLEFLIYFQGNSAPDKSGLPSDRFSAERTGGSVSTLTIQRTQQEDSAVYLCASSPGLVNYGYTFGSGTRLTVV.

J is TRBJ1-1 and V is TRBV5-1; 8 nucleotides match TRBD1. Trimming removed 4 bases from V and 0 bases from J; junction bases left unmatched: 2. This CDR3 contains 14 residues. The germline V gene encodes CDR1 SGHRS and CDR2 YFSETQ. CDR3 sequence reads: CASSRGQVNTEAFF. CDR3 nucleotides: TGCGCCAGCAGCCGGGGACAGGTGAACACTGAAGCTTTCTTT.

The chain employs TRBV6-6 and TRBJ1-1; 7 nucleotides match TRBD1. The junction had 3 bases not matched to a gene; V was cut back by 2 bases and J by 6 bases. This CDR3 region has 13 residues. CDR1 MNHNY and CDR2 SVGAGI come from the germline V gene (reference sequence). CDR3 protein: CASSYPDRAEAFF. DNA of the CDR3: TGTGCCAGCAGTTACCCCGACAGGGCTGAAGCTTTCTTT.

The DNA for the CDR3 is TGTGCCAGCAGTGAAGCGCGGGTTACCGGGGAGCTGTTTTTT. Its protein product is CASSEARVTGELFF. The V gene is TRBV6-1, the J gene TRBJ2-2; D may be TRBD2 (5 bases). The CDR3 length is 14 residues. The germline V gene encodes CDR1 MNHNS and CDR2 SASEGT. Trimming removed 0 bases from V and 5 bases from J, with 7 bases in between.

The V gene is TRBV30, the J gene TRBJ2-3, with D tentatively TRBD2 (5 bases). Trimming stripped 2 bases from V and 4 bases from J, with 7 bases between. Germline values: CDR1 GTSNPN, CDR2 SVGIG (reference sequence). This CDR3 region has 12 residues. CDR3 DNA: TGTGCCTGGAGTTTCGGGGCAGATACGCAGTATTTT. Translated: CAWSFGADTQYF.

The chain is built from TRBV15 and TRBJ2-7, with 11 bases aligning to TRBD2. The J segment lost 1 base and the V segment lost 4 bases, leaving 6 bases of the junction unmatched. Germline V gene sequence: CDR1 LNHNV, CDR2 YYDKDF (reference sequence). The CDR3 is 16 residues long. The CDR3 is CATSILTSGNSYEQYF. In DNA, the CDR3 is TGTGCCACCAGCATATTGACTAGCGGGAATTCCTACGAGCAGTACTTC.

The chain employs TRBV6-5 and TRBJ1-5; the D is unclear. The CDR3 consists of 14 residues. V lost 4 bases and J lost 1, with 8 bases in between. Germline CDR1 reads MNHEY; CDR2 reads SVGAGI. This chain's CDR3 is CASSSGRSNQPQHF. The CDR3 bases are TGTGCCAGCAGTTCAGGCAGGAGCAATCAGCCCCAGCATTTT.

The chain is built from TRBV9 and TRBJ2-7; the match to TRBD1 covers 12 bases. Germline-derived CDR1 and CDR2 are SGDLS and YYNGEE. This CDR3 contains 15 residues. Trimming at V came to 0 bases and at J to 12 bases, leaving 10 bases not matched to a gene. In DNA, the CDR3 is TGTGCCAGCAGCGTAGGTGGGACAGGGGGCTCGACCCGGTACTTC. Translated, it gives CASSVGGTGGSTRYF.

The DNA of the CDR3 is TGTGCCAGCAGTTTATCGTGGCAGGTCCAAGAGACCCAGTACTTC. Amino acids: CASSLSWQVQETQYF. This chain uses TRBV27 with TRBJ2-5; D is uncertain. The CDR3 is 15 residues long. The germline V and J ends were trimmed by 0 bases and 1 base, with 9 bases remaining between them. In germline, CDR1 is MNHEY, CDR2 SMNVEV (reference sequence).

The chain couples TRBV5-1 to TRBJ2-3, with a weak D call TRBD2 (5 bases). This CDR3 spans 16 amino acids. The V gene's germline CDR1 is SGHRS and CDR2 YFSETQ. V dropped 2 bases and J dropped 1 base, with 14 bases sitting between them. The CDR3 region is CASSLEQPGGTDTQYF. The CDR3 DNA follows: TGCGCCAGCAGCTTAGAACAGCCCGGGGGCACAGATACGCAGTATTTT.

V gene TRBV5-4 combines with J gene TRBJ2-7; D is unclear. The germline gives CDR1 SGHNT, CDR2 YYREEE (reference sequence). V gave up 0 bases and J gave up 0 bases, with 4 bases separating them. The CDR3 consists of 13 residues. The DNA of the CDR3 is TGTGCCAGCAGCTTGGGGGCCTCCTACGAGCAGTACTTC. As protein: CASSLGASYEQYF.

V gene TRBV7-2 combines with J gene TRBJ2-1, with TRBD2 matching 11 bases. The CDR3 length is 15 residues. Germline values: CDR1 SGHTA, CDR2 FQGNSA. With 6 bases clipped from V and 6 bases from J, the junction kept 7 bases outside the gene matches. The CDR3: CASSQLAGESNEQFF. CDR3 sequence (DNA): TGTGCCAGCAGTCAACTAGCGGGAGAGTCCAATGAGCAGTTCTTC.

The CDR3 is CASRLQGGYAGELFF. The CDR3 DNA follows: TGTGCCAGTAGATTACAGGGAGGGTACGCCGGGGAGCTGTTTTTT. The chain carries TRBV19 and TRBJ2-2, with D possibly matching TRBD2 (7 bases). Trimming removed 6 bases from V and 6 bases from J, with 17 bases in between. This CDR3 comprises 15 residues. Germline CDR1 reads LNHDA; CDR2 reads SQIVND (reference sequence).

The rearrangement uses TRBV30 and TRBJ2-2, with TRBD2 as a possible D gene (5 bases). CDR1 and CDR2 from the germline V gene are GTSNPN and SVGIG (reference sequence). This CDR3 has 15 amino acids. The V and J ends lost 2 bases and 6 bases respectively, with 16 bases between them. The CDR3 region has the DNA TGTGCCTGGAGTAGGCGGAGGAGCTCGGCCGGGGAGCTGTTTTTT. Its protein is CAWSRRRSSAGELFF.

This chain connects TRBV5-1 to TRBJ2-5; 8 bases agree with TRBD1. This CDR3 is built from 15 residues. With 3 bases clipped from V and 2 bases from J, the junction kept 6 bases outside the gene matches. CDR1 is SGHRS, CDR2 YFSETQ, per germline. CDR3 region: CASSYRGLLQETQYF. The CDR3 coding sequence is TGCGCCAGCAGCTACAGGGGGTTGCTTCAAGAGACCCAGTACTTC.

The chain employs TRBV5-1 and TRBJ1-2; unclear D gene. Germline V CDR1 and CDR2: SGHRS, YFSETQ. The CDR3 extends over 13 amino acids. V was pared by 1 base and J by 4 bases, with 8 bases between. The CDR3 region is CASSLTTVYGYTF. In DNA, the CDR3 is TGCGCCAGCAGCTTGACGACTGTCTATGGCTACACCTTC.

Only one count was recorded for this clone. This sequence joins TRBV19 and TRBJ2-3; 8 bases line up with TRBD1. The germline CDR1 and CDR2 sequences are LNHDA and SQIVND (reference sequence). The CDR3 length is 14 residues. The V and J ends lost 3 bases and 8 bases, in that order; junction bases with no gene match: 7. As DNA, the CDR3 is TGTGCCAGTAGTATCGGGCAGGGGGCCGGTACGCAGTATTTT. This encodes CASSIGQGAGTQYF.